A single T cell receptor (beta chain) is shown here with its context. This sample was included in a study of CD8 T cells in Susac syndrome. Germline lookup yields CDR1 SEHNR and CDR2 FQNEAQ (reference sequence). This CDR3 comprises 14 residues. Trimming at V came to 10 bases and at J to 6 bases, leaving 8 bases not matched to a gene. About 0.5 to 1 ug RNA was reverse transcribed with random hexamers. In TCRdb, the immunoSEQ multiplex PCR reads were re-called with MiXCR into one record per CDR3 protein. The sample holds some 180,000 distinct CDR3 sequences, 80% to 95% seen once. This TCR derives from a human donor in good health. This chain connects TRBV7-9 to TRBJ2-3; 12 nucleotides align to TRBD2. The sequenced sample was CD4+ T cells from PBMCs. The DNA for the CDR3 is TGTGCCACTCGGACTAGCGGGGCCCCGGATACGCAGTATTTT. This codes for CATRTSGAPDTQYF.